Below are 8 T cell receptor beta chains sequenced from a single sample in a study of blood T cells in healthy people across ages. A J-beta primer mix and a sample-barcoded 5' primer were used in a second PCR of roughly 6 to 12 cycles. Via MiXCR, TCRdb re-called the 5' RACE reads, giving one row per CDR3 protein. This sample yields over 950,000 distinct CDR3 sequences, of which roughly two fifths are seen a single time; about 12% belongs to the top ten. The sequenced sample consisted of blood. Receptor source: a man younger than 35 in good health.

V gene TRBV18 combines with J gene TRBJ2-3, with TRBD2 matching 10 bases. The CDR3 contains 18 residues. In germline, CDR1 is KGHSH, CDR2 LQKENI. V shed 3 bases, J shed 0 bases, and the junction held 9 bases outside the gene matches. The CDR3 is CASSPAPELAGSTDTQYF. The DNA of the CDR3 is TGTGCCAGCTCACCGGCCCCGGAACTAGCGGGGAGCACAGATACGCAGTATTTT. Variable domain in full (rest from reference TRBV18 and TRBJ2-3): NAGVMQNPRHLVRRRGQEARLRCSPMKGHSHVYWYRQLPEEGLKFMVYLQKENIIDESGMPKERFSAEFPKEGPSILRIQQVVRGDSAAYFCASSPAPELAGSTDTQYFGPGTRLTVL.

This clonotype came up once. The chain recombines TRBV20-1 with TRBJ1-1; no definite D call. Germline assignment: CDR1 DFQATT and CDR2 SNEGSKA (reference sequence). CDR3 length: 12 residues. The V end was cut by 1 base, the J end by 1 base, with 4 bases between. CDR3 DNA: TGCAGTGCTAGAGCCACGAACACTGAAGCTTTCTTT. The encoded protein is CSARATNTEAFF.

The chain carries TRBV3-1 and TRBJ1-2; no definite D call. The V end lost 0 bases, the J end lost 8 bases, and 19 bases lay between the germline ends. The CDR3 runs 16 residues. Germline-derived CDR1 and CDR2 are LGHDT and YNNKEL (reference sequence). This CDR3 is CASSQDDHSHLWGYTF. The CDR3 region has the DNA TGTGCCAGCAGCCAAGATGACCACAGCCACCTCTGGGGCTACACCTTC. The whole variable domain, filled in from reference TRBV3-1 and TRBJ1-2, reads DTAVSQTPKYLVTQMGNDKSIKCEQNLGHDTMYWYKQDSKKFLKIMFSYNNKELIINETVPNRFSPKSPDKAHLNLHINSLELGDSAVYFCASSQDDHSHLWGYTFGSGTRLTVV.

This clonotype appeared a few times. This chain joins TRBV12-3 or TRBV12-4 and TRBJ1-6, with D hard to call. The V end was cut by 3 bases, the J end by 6 bases, with 6 bases between. CDR3 length equals 13 residues. In DNA form, the CDR3 reads TGTGCCAGCAGTTTGGTCAGTAATTCACCCCTCCACTTT. Its protein is CASSLVSNSPLHF.

In this sample, this clonotype turned up many times. The gene calls are TRBV20-1 and TRBJ2-1; D not certain. The germline gives CDR1 DFQATT, CDR2 SNEGSKA (reference sequence). Trimming stripped 2 bases from V and 5 bases from J, with 13 bases between. This CDR3 contains 14 residues. CDR3 bases: TGCAGTGCTAGATCCGTCCTCCCCCACAATGAGCAGTTCTTC. It specifies CSARSVLPHNEQFF.

The chain employs TRBV9 and TRBJ2-3; D is possibly TRBD1 (5 bases). The germline CDR1 and CDR2 sequences are SGDLS and YYNGEE. There are 14 residues in the CDR3. Trimming stripped 4 bases from V and 2 bases from J, with 11 bases between. CDR3 DNA sequence: TGTGCCAGCAGCCGAACAGGAGACACAGATACGCAGTATTTT. Residues: CASSRTGDTDTQYF.

CDR3 DNA sequence: TGTGCCAGCAGCCCAAGTCCGGGACTGTACTACAATGAGCAGTTCTTC. It translates to CASSPSPGLYYNEQFF. The chain links TRBV7-3 to TRBJ2-1, with D maybe TRBD2 (6 bases). The length of the CDR3 is 16 residues. V was clipped by 5 bases and J by 3 bases, with 17 bases between them. Germline V lookup: CDR1 SGHTA, CDR2 FQGTGA.

V usage is TRBV12-3 or TRBV12-4 and J usage is TRBJ1-1; D gene ambiguous. The CDR3 contains 11 residues. Deletions cut 6 bases from V and 11 bases from J, with 13 bases between. CDR3 sequence reads: CASSLKVGAFF. Here the CDR3 DNA reads TGTGCCAGCAGCCTCAAAGTAGGGGCTTTCTTT.